This is a list of T cell receptor beta chains from one sample in a study of blood T cells in healthy people across ages. From the 5' RACE reads, TCRdb called clonotypes with MiXCR, one entry per CDR3 protein. This table has hundreds of thousands of distinct CDR3 sequences, 55% to 75% appearing once. Sequenced input: blood. The receptors were sampled from a man aged 25-40 years in good health. Both conserved end residues are part of each CDR3. The D gene is left open where the match is weak. Clone size appears in some rows only: once, few, many, or a class for an expanded clone.

abundance,j_gene,len,d_gene,v_gene,CDR3aa,CDR3nt
NA,TRBJ2-7,15,NA,TRBV6-2/TRBV6-3,CASSPSKRPFYEQYF,TGTGCCAGCTCTCCTAGCAAGCGGCCCTTCTACGAGCAGTACTTC
NA,TRBJ2-5,13,NA,TRBV13,CASSGGRAETQYF,TGTGCCAGCAGCGGGGGCCGGGCGGAGACCCAGTACTTC
NA,TRBJ2-7,16,NA,TRBV7-8,CASSKVLDYPSYEQYF,TGTGCCAGCAGCAAAGTACTGGACTATCCGTCCTACGAGCAGTACTTC
NA,TRBJ2-6,16,NA,TRBV7-9,CASSTGAHSGANVLTF,TGTGCCAGCAGCACCGGGGCCCATTCTGGGGCCAACGTCCTGACTTTC
few,TRBJ1-5,13,NA,TRBV7-2,CASKMGPNGPQHF,TGTGCCAGCAAAATGGGGCCGAACGGGCCCCAGCATTTT
NA,TRBJ2-7,14,TRBD2,TRBV20-1,CSADGRDYAYEQYF,TGCAGTGCTGACGGCCGGGACTACGCCTACGAGCAGTACTTC
NA,TRBJ2-1,14,NA,TRBV20-1,CSASAAVTYNEQFF,TGCAGTGCCTCTGCGGCAGTTACCTACAATGAGCAGTTCTTC
few,TRBJ1-1,13,TRBD1,TRBV20-1,CSARVGQGPEAFF,TGCAGTGCTAGAGTTGGACAGGGACCTGAAGCTTTCTTT
NA,TRBJ2-1,12,NA,TRBV7-9,CASSPEGVEQFF,TGTGCCAGCAGCCCCGAGGGTGTTGAGCAGTTCTTC
NA,TRBJ1-1,12,NA,TRBV29-1,CSVEVGYEEAFF,TGCAGCGTTGAAGTTGGGTATGAAGAAGCTTTCTTT
many,TRBJ2-1,17,TRBD2,TRBV19,CASSITSGGATYNEQFF,TGTGCCAGTAGTATAACTAGCGGGGGTGCAACCTACAATGAGCAGTTCTTC
NA,TRBJ2-1,16,TRBD2,TRBV7-2,CASSLELGGGGNEQFF,TGTGCCAGCAGCCTTGAACTGGGGGGGGGAGGCAATGAGCAGTTCTTC
NA,TRBJ2-1,14,NA,TRBV20-1,CSAVPSAGYNEQFF,TGCAGTGCTGTGCCGTCAGCGGGCTACAATGAGCAGTTCTTC
NA,TRBJ1-1,12,NA,TRBV12-3/TRBV12-4,CASSVRDREAFF,TGTGCCAGCAGTGTCCGGGACCGTGAAGCTTTCTTT
NA,TRBJ2-1,12,TRBD2,TRBV3-1,CASSVSGGGQFF,TGTGCCAGCAGCGTTAGCGGGGGAGGACAGTTCTTC
NA,TRBJ2-1,15,TRBD2,TRBV20-1,CSASVGAGAWNEQFF,TGCAGTGCTAGCGTGGGTGCGGGAGCATGGAATGAGCAGTTCTTC
many,TRBJ2-7,15,TRBD2,TRBV4-2,CASGVAGGPPGEQYF,TGTGCCAGCGGAGTAGCGGGAGGGCCTCCCGGCGAGCAGTACTTC
NA,TRBJ2-3,14,TRBD2,TRBV2,CASRPSGSQDTQYF,TGTGCCAGCAGGCCTAGCGGGAGTCAAGATACGCAGTATTTT
NA,TRBJ2-1,13,NA,TRBV7-2,CAARFTGGNEQFF,TGTGCCGCCCGGTTTACCGGGGGCAATGAGCAGTTCTTC
few,TRBJ1-1,17,NA,TRBV6-1,CASRGRGGRPQSGEAFF,TGTGCCAGCAGGGGGCGAGGGGGGCGCCCCCAAAGCGGTGAAGCTTTCTTT
NA,TRBJ2-1,14,NA,TRBV20-1,CSAPGLSRGNEQFF,TGCAGTGCTCCCGGACTGAGCAGGGGCAATGAGCAGTTCTTC
once,TRBJ2-3,17,NA,TRBV15,CATSRDLGGQGADTQYF,TGTGCCACCAGCAGAGATCTGGGAGGTCAGGGCGCAGATACGCAGTATTTT
NA,TRBJ2-1,12,NA,TRBV3-1,CASSQDRGKGFF,TGTGCCAGCAGCCAAGATCGCGGAAAAGGGTTCTTC
few,TRBJ2-7,14,NA,TRBV14,CASSQGGQTYEQYF,TGTGCCAGCAGCCAAGGGGGGCAGACCTACGAGCAGTACTTC
once,TRBJ2-5,15,NA,TRBV5-1,CASRAGQSVSQTQYF,TGCGCCAGCAGGGCGGGACAGTCGGTTTCACAGACCCAGTACTTC
few,TRBJ2-7,14,TRBD1,TRBV12-3/TRBV12-4,CASSSGTEGYEQYF,TGTGCCAGCAGTTCTGGGACAGAAGGGTACGAGCAGTACTTC
NA,TRBJ2-7,14,TRBD1,TRBV28,CASRGGTGVYEQYF,TGTGCCAGCAGAGGCGGGACAGGGGTCTACGAGCAGTACTTC